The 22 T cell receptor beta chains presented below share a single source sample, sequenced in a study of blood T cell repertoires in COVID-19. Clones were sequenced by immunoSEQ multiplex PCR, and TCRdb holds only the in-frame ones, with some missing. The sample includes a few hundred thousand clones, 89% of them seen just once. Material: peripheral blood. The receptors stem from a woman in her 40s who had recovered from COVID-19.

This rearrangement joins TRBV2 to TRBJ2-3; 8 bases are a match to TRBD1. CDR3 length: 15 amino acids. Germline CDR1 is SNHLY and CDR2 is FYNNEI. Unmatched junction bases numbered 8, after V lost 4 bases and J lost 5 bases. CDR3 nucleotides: TGTGCCAGCAGTGGAAGAGGGGACAGGAGAGATACGCAGTATTTT. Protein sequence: CASSGRGDRRDTQYF.

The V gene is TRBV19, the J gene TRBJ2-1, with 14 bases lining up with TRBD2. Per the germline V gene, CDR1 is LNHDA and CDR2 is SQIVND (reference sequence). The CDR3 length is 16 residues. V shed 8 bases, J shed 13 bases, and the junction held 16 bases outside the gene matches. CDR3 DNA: TGTGCCAGTTCAACGCAGGGGACTAGCGGGAGTGCACCACAGTTCTTC. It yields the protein CASSTQGTSGSAPQFF. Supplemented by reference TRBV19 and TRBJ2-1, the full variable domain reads DGGITQSPKYLFRKEGQNVTLSCEQNLNHDAMYWYRQDPGQGLRLIYYSQIVNDFQKGDIAEGYSVSREKKESFPLTVTSAQKNPTAFYLCASSTQGTSGSAPQFFGPGTRLTVL.

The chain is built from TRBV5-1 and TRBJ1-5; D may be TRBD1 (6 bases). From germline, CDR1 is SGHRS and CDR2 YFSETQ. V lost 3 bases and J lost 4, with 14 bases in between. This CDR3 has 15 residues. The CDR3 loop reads CASSSWGGPNQPQHF. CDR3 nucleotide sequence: TGCGCCAGCAGCTCGTGGGGGGGGCCAAATCAGCCCCAGCATTTT.

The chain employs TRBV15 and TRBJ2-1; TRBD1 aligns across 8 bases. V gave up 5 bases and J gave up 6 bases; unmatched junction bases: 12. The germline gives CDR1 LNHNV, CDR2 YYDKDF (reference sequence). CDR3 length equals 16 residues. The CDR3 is CATSSDGTGDGNEQFF. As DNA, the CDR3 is TGTGCCACCAGCTCCGACGGGACAGGTGATGGCAATGAGCAGTTCTTC.

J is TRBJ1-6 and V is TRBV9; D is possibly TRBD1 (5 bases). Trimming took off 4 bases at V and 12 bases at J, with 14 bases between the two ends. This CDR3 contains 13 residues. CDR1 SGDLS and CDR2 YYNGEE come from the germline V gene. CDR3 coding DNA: TGTGCCAGCAGCCCACAACAACAGGTACCCCTCCACTTT. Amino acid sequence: CASSPQQQVPLHF.

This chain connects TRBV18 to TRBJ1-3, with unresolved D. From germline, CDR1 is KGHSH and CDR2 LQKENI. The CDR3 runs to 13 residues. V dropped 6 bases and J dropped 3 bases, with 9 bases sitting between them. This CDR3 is CASSPPRGNTIYF. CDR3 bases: TGTGCCAGCTCCCCCCCCCGTGGAAACACCATATATTTT. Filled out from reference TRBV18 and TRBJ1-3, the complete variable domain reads NAGVMQNPRHLVRRRGQEARLRCSPMKGHSHVYWYRQLPEEGLKFMVYLQKENIIDESGMPKERFSAEFPKEGPSILRIQQVVRGDSAAYFCASSPPRGNTIYFGEGSWLTVV.

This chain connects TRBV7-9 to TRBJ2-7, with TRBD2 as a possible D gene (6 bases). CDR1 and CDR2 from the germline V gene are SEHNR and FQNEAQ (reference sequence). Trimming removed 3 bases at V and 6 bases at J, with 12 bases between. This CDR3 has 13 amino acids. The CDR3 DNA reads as TGTGCCAGCAGCTTTCCACCCGGGGGCGAGCAGTACGTC. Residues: CASSFPPGGEQYV.

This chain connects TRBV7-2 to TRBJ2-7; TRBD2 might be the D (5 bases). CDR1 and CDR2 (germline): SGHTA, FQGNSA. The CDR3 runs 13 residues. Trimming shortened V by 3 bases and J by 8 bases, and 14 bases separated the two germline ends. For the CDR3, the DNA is TGTGCCAGCAGCTTGGAGGTGGAAGGAAAGCAGTACGTC. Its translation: CASSLEVEGKQYV.

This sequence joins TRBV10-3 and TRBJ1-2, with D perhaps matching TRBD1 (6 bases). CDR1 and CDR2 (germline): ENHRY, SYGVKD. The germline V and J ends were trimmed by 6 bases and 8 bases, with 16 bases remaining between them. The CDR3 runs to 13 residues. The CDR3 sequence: CAISADRLWGYTF. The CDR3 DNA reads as TGTGCCATCAGCGCCGACAGGTTATGGGGCTACACCTTC.

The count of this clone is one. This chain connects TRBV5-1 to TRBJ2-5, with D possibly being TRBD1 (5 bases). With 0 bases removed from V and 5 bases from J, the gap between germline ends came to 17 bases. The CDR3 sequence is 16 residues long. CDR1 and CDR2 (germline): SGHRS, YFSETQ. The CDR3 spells CASSLAQGSPGETQYF. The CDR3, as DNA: TGCGCCAGCAGCTTGGCCCAGGGCTCACCCGGGGAGACCCAGTACTTC.

The CDR3 reads CASRFGAYEQYF. CDR3 bases: TGTGCCAGCAGGTTCGGAGCCTACGAGCAGTACTTC. The V call is TRBV28, the J call TRBJ2-7; D is ambiguous. Germline V CDR1 and CDR2: MDHEN, SYDVKM. The CDR3 is 12 amino acids. V was cut by 6 bases and J by 2 bases, with 8 bases left in between.

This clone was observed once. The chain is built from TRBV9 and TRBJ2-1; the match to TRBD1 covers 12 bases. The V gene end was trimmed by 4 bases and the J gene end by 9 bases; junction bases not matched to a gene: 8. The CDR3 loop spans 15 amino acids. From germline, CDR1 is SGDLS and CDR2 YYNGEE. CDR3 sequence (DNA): TGTGCCAGCAGCTCCGTGGGGACAGGGGGCGCTGAGCAGTTCTTC. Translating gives CASSSVGTGGAEQFF.

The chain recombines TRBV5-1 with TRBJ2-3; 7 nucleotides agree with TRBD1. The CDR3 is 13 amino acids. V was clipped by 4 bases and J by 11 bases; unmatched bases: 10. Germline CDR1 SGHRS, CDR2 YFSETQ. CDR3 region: CASSKEQGPKQYF. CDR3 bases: TGCGCCAGCAGCAAAGAACAGGGGCCGAAGCAGTATTTT.

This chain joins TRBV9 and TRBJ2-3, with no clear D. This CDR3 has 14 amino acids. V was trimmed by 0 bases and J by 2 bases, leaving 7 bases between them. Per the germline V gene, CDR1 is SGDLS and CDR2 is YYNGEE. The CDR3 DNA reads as TGTGCCAGCAGCGTAGAAGAGGTCACAGATACGCAGTATTTT. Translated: CASSVEEVTDTQYF.

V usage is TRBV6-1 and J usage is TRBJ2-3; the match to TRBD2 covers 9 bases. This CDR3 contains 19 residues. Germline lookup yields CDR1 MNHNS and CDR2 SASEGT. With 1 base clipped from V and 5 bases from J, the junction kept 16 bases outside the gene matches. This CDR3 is CASSEGYKKERGERDTQYF. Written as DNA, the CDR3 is TGTGCCAGCAGTGAAGGGTATAAAAAAGAGCGGGGGGAACGAGATACGCAGTATTTT.

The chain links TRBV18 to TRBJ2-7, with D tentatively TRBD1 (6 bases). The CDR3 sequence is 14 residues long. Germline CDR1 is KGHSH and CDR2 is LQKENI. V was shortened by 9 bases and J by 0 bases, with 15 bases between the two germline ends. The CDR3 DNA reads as TGTGCCAGTTCGAGGGGGAGTACCTCCTACGAGCAGTACGTC. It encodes CASSRGSTSYEQYV.

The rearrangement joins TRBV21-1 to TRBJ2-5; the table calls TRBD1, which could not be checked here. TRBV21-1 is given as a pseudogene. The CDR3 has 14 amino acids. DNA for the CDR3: TGTGCCACGGACAGGGAATATTGCGTGGAGACCCAGTACTTC. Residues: CATDREYCVETQYF.

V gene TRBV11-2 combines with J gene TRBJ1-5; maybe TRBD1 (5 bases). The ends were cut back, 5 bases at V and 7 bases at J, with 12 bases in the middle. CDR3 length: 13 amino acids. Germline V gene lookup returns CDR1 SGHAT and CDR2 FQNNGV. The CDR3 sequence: CASSGGELQPQHF. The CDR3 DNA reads TGTGCCAGCAGCGGGGGGGAGTTACAGCCCCAGCATTTT.

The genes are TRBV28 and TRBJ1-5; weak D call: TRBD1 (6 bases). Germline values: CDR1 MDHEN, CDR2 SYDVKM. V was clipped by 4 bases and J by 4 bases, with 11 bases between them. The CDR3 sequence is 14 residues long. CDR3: CASSSTGMNQPQHF. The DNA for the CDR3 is TGTGCCAGCAGTTCAACAGGGATGAATCAGCCCCAGCATTTT.

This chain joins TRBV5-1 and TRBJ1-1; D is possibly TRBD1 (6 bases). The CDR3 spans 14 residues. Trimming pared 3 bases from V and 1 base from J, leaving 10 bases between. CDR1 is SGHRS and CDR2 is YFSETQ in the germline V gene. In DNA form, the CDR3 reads TGCGCCAGCAGCTGGGGCAGGGGGAACACTGAAGCTTTCTTT. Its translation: CASSWGRGNTEAFF.

CDR3 sequence: CASSIVAGGPDTQYF. Written as DNA, the CDR3 is TGTGCCAGTAGTATAGTAGCGGGAGGCCCAGATACGCAGTATTTT. This rearrangement joins TRBV19 to TRBJ2-3, with TRBD2 identical over 10 bases. J gave up 4 bases and V 1 base, and 2 bases lay outside the gene matches. Germline CDR1 reads LNHDA; CDR2 reads SQIVND (reference sequence). The CDR3 is made up of 15 amino acids.

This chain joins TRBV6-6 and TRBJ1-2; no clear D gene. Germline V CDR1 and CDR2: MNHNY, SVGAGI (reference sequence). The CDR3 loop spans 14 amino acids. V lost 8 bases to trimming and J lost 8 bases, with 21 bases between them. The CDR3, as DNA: TGTGCCAGCCGCCCGACGGACCGGGGAAAAGGCTACACCTTC. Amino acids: CASRPTDRGKGYTF.